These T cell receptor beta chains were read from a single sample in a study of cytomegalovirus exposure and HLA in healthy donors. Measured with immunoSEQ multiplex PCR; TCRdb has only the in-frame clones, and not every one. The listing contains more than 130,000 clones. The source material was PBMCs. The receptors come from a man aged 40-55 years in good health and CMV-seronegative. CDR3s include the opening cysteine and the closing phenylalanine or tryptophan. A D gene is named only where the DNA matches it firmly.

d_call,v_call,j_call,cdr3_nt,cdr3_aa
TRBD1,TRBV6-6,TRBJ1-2,TGTGCCAGCAGTCGGACAGGGGGCCCTTCGGTCTATGGCTACACCTTC,CASSRTGGPSVYGYTF
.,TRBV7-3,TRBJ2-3,TGTGCCAGCAGCAAACGACTAGGAACAGATACGCAGTATTTT,CASSKRLGTDTQYF
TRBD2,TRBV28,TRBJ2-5,TGTGCCAGCAGTAAGCGGGGGGGACGCGAGACCCAGTACTTC,CASSKRGGRETQYF
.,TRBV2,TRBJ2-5,TGTGCCAGCAGTGGCCTGGCAACAGGGCTGGAGACCCAGTACTTC,CASSGLATGLETQYF
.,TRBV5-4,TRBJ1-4,TGTGCCAGCAGCCTTGAGGGGGTAGGGGAAGAAAAACTGTTTTTT,CASSLEGVGEEKLFF
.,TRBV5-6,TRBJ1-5,TGTGCCAGCAGCTTGGGCGCCTCCATCAGGGGAAGCAATCAGCCCCAGCATTTT,CASSLGASIRGSNQPQHF
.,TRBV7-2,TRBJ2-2,TGTGCCAGCAGCCCACGCCCCCGACAAGAGCTGTTTTTT,CASSPRPRQELFF
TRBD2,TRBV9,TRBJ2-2,TGTGCCAGCAGCGTAGATCCGGGGAGGGGCACCGGGGAGCTGTTTTTT,CASSVDPGRGTGELFF
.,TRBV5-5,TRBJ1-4,TGTGCCAGCAGCTTGTCACTGTTCAATGAAAAACTGTTTTTT,CASSLSLFNEKLFF
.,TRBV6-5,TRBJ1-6,TGTGCCAGCAGTTACGAGTCCCGTTCACCCCTCCACTTT,CASSYESRSPLHF
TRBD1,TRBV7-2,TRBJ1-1,TGTGCCAGCAGCTTATCAGTCGAGACAGGGAGAGCTTTCTTT,CASSLSVETGRAFF
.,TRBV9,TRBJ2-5,TGTGCCAGCAGCGCCCGGGACTACCAAGAGACCCAGTACTTC,CASSARDYQETQYF
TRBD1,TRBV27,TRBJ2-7,TGTGCCAGCGGGAGACAGGGGGGACCCTACGAGCAGTACTTC,CASGRQGGPYEQYF
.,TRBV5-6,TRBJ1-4,TGTGCCAGCAGCTCACAGGGAATTGCAACTAATGAAAAACTGTTTTTT,CASSSQGIATNEKLFF